This T cell receptor (beta chain) was sequenced during a study of PD-L1 blockade in urothelial cancer. Across the study: Researchers found blood samples held a median of about 130,000 T cells.

The CDR3 is 13 amino acids. V lost 7 bases to trimming and J lost 1 base, with 7 bases between them. Germline V gives CDR1 MNHNY, CDR2 SVGAGI (reference sequence). Every PCR was spiked with synthetic TCR analog templates. TCRdb keeps only in-frame clones here, not all; method: immunoSEQ multiplex PCR. The repertoire holds 35,000 to 40,000 clones, over 65% seen once, with 15% to 20% in the top ten. The sequencing here drew on PBMCs, taken around atezolizumab (anti-PD-L1) treatment. This clonotype originated in a man in his sixties with urothelial cancer. The V call is TRBV6-6, the J call TRBJ2-2; D gene uncertain. CDR3 region: CASKERNTGELFF. CDR3 sequence (DNA): TGTGCCAGCAAGGAGAGGAACACCGGGGAGCTGTTTTTT.